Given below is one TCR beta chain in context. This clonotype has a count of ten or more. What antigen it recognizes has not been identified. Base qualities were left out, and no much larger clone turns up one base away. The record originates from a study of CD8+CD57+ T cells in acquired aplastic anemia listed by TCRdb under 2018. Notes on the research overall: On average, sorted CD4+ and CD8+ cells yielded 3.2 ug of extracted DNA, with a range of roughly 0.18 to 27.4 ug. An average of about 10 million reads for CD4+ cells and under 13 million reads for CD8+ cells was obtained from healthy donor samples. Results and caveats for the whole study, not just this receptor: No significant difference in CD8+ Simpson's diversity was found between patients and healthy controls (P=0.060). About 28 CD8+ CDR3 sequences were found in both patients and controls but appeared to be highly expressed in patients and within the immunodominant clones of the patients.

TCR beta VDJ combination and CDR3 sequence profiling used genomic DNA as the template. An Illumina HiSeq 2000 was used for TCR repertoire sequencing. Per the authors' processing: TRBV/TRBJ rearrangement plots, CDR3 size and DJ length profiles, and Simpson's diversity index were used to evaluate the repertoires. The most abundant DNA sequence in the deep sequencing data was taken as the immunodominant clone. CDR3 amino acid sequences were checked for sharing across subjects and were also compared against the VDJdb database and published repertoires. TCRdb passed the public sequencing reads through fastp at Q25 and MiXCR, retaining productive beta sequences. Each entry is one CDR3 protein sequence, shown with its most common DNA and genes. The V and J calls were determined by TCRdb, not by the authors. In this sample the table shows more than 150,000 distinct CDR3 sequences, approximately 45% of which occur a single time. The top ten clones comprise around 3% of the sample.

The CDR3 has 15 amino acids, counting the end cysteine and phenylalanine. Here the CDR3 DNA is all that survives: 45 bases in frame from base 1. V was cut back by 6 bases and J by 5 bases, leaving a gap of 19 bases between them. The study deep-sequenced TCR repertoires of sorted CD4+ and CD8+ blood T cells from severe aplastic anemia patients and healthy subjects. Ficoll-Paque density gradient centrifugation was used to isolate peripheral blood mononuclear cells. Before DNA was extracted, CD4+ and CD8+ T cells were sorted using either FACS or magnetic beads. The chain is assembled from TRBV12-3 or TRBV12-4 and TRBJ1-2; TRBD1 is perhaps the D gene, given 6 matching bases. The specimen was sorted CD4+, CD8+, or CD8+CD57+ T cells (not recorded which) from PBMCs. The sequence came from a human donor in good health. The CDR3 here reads CASSPPRTEIYGYTF. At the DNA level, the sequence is TGTGCCAGCAGCCCACCCCGGACAGAGATTTATGGCTACACCTTC.